The T cell receptor (beta chain) under discussion was sequenced for a study of Graves' ophthalmopathy and Graves' hyperthyroidism. General study points: Detected in blood as well were most expanded thyroid clonotypes with frequency above 0.001.

TCR beta CDR3 regions were amplified from RNA transcripts. Investigators did first-round RT-PCR with HTBI primers, then second-round multiplex PCR. MiXCR, applied by TCRdb to the multiplex PCR reads, yields one record per CDR3 protein. Of about 57,000 distinct CDR3 sequences in the sample, approximately 47% are singletons; the top ten hold roughly 5%. In its sample, this clonotype was seen many times. What it recognizes is unknown. Ophthalmopathy cases showed moderate-to-severe activity, scoring CAS ≥3 and NOSPECS ≥4, with duration under 3 months. This clonotype was sampled from an adult woman with Graves' ophthalmopathy. The sample was peripheral blood.

The CDR3 region is CASRSDTGANVLTF. For the CDR3, the DNA is TGTGCCAGCAGGTCGGACACTGGGGCCAACGTCCTGACTTTC. The V and J genes are TRBV6-1 and TRBJ2-6, with TRBD1 as a possible D gene (5 bases). Germline values: CDR1 MNHNS, CDR2 SASEGT. The CDR3 spans 14 residues. The V and J ends lost 6 bases and 2 bases respectively, with 8 bases between them.